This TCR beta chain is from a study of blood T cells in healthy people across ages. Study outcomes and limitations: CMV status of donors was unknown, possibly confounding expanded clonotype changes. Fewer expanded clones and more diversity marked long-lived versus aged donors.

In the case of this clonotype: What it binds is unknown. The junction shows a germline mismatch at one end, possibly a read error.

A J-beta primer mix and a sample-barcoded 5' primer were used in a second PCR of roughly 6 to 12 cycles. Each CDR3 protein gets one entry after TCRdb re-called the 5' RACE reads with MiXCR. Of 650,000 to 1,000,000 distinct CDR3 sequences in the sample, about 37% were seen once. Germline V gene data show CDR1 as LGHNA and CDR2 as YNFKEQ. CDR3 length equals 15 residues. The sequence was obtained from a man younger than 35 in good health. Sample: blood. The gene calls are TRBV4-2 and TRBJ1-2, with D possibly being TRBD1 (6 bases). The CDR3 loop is CASSKDPGTLDGYTF. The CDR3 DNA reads TGTGCCAGCAGCAAAGATCCCGGGACATTGGATGGCTACACCTTC.